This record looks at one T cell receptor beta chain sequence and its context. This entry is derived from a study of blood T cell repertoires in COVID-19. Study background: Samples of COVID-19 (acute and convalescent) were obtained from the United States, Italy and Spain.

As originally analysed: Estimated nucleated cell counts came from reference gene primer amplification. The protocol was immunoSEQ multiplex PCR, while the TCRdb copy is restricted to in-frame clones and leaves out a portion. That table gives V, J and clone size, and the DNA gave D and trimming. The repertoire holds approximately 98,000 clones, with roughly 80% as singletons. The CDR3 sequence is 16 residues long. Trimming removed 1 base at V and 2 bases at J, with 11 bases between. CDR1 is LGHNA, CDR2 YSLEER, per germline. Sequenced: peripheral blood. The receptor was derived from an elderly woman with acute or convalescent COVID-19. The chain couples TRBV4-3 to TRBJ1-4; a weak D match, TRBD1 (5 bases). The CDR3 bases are TGCGCCAGCAGCCAAGGTGGGGGGAGGACTAATGAAAAACTGTTTTTT. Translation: CASSQGGGRTNEKLFF.